What follows are 26 T cell receptor beta chains derived from one specimen sequenced in a study of Ad26.COV2.S vaccination and SARS-CoV-2 variants. Only in-frame clones appear in the TCRdb table, and some are missing; sequencing was by immunoSEQ multiplex PCR. The sample holds about 280,000 clones, around 87% seen once. Specified treatment: some 20 received Ad26.COV2.S at low or high dose, single or two shots; 5 received placebo; per-sample allocation not given. Sampling was performed 63 days after the first vaccine or placebo injection. The sample in question was peripheral blood, obtained in a trial of Ad26.COV2.S vaccine versus placebo. These receptors were obtained from a person between 18 and 60 years old who received the Ad26.COV2.S COVID-19 vaccine or a placebo.

The rearrangement links TRBV6-4 to TRBJ2-7; 7 positions agree with TRBD1. The CDR3 consists of 15 residues. The junction had 12 bases not matched to a gene; V was cut back by 6 bases and J by 4 bases. From germline, CDR1 is MRHNA and CDR2 SNTAGT. The chain's CDR3 is CASSPVGDSRYEQYF. CDR3 in DNA: TGTGCCAGCAGCCCTGTGGGGGACAGTCGGTACGAGCAGTACTTC.

The V call is TRBV6-5, the J call TRBJ1-1; D might be TRBD1 (5 bases). V lost 11 bases and J lost 0, with 13 bases in between. This CDR3 has 13 residues. Germline CDR1 MNHEY, CDR2 SVGAGI. The CDR3 DNA sequence: TGTGCCGCCAGGCTGGACATGAACACTGAAGCTTTCTTT. This codes for CAARLDMNTEAFF.

The chain recombines TRBV6-6 with TRBJ1-5, with D perhaps matching TRBD1 (6 bases). In germline, CDR1 is MNHNY, CDR2 SVGAGI (reference sequence). This CDR3 is built from 14 residues. V shed 7 bases and J shed 0 bases, with 10 bases lying between them. The CDR3 here is CASTKGDSNQPQHF. The DNA for the CDR3 is TGTGCCAGCACCAAGGGGGATAGCAATCAGCCCCAGCATTTT.

In regard to this clone: Other DNA sequences in the sample encode the same CDR3. The chain combines TRBV6-2 or TRBV6-3 with TRBJ2-5; no firm D call. This CDR3 spans 12 amino acids. Germline CDR1 and CDR2: MNHEY and SVGEGT. V was cut by 5 bases and J by 2 bases, with 6 bases left in between. The CDR3 sequence: CASSKRQETQYF. For the CDR3, the DNA is TGTGCCAGCAGTAAACGGCAAGAGACCCAGTACTTC.

The chain joins TRBV9 to TRBJ1-1; D unresolved. Trimming took 0 bases from V and 1 from J, leaving 10 bases between them. CDR1 and CDR2 (germline): SGDLS, YYNGEE. CDR3 size: 15 residues. The CDR3, as DNA: TGTGCCAGCAGCGTAGCCCCGGCGGGGAACACTGAAGCTTTCTTT. It encodes CASSVAPAGNTEAFF.

This clone occurred a few times. The chain recombines TRBV28 with TRBJ1-5; D gene uncertain. The CDR3 contains 12 residues. Trimming pared 1 base from V and 6 bases from J, leaving 4 bases between. Germline values: CDR1 MDHEN, CDR2 SYDVKM. DNA of the CDR3: TGTGCCAGCAGTTTATACGCTCAGCCCCAGCATTTT. Translation: CASSLYAQPQHF.

This chain uses TRBV11-2 with TRBJ2-2; 9 nucleotides line up with TRBD2. The CDR3 has 15 amino acids. V was clipped by 5 bases and J by 5 bases; unmatched bases: 6. CDR1 SGHAT and CDR2 FQNNGV come from the germline V gene. The chain's CDR3 is CASSRSGSDTGELFF. CDR3 DNA: TGTGCCAGCAGCCGTAGCGGGAGCGATACCGGGGAGCTGTTTTTT.

This rearrangement joins TRBV2 to TRBJ2-3; 10 nucleotides match TRBD1. The CDR3 consists of 15 residues. Trimming took 7 bases from V and 0 from J; bases not matched to a gene: 4. Germline lookup yields CDR1 SNHLY and CDR2 FYNNEI. The DNA of the CDR3 is TGTGCCAGCAATCGGGACAGGGGTAGCACAGATACGCAGTATTTT. It yields the protein CASNRDRGSTDTQYF.

The chain has TRBV5-1 and TRBJ2-3, with a tentative D call TRBD2 (7 bases). Germline loops: CDR1 SGHRS, CDR2 YFSETQ. CDR3 length equals 14 residues. Trimming pared 2 bases from V and 3 bases from J, leaving 10 bases between. The CDR3 nucleotides are TGCGCCAGCAGCTTAAGGGGGGGAACAGATACGCAGTATTTT. It yields the protein CASSLRGGTDTQYF.

The CDR3 DNA sequence: TGTGCCACCAGTAAACAGGGGGCCCAGTTCTTC. Its protein product is CATSKQGAQFF. The chain joins TRBV24-1 to TRBJ2-1, with 9 bases that match TRBD1. J lost 13 bases, V lost 6 bases, and 3 bases had no gene match. CDR1 and CDR2 from the germline V gene are KGHDR and SFDVKD. This CDR3 is 11 amino acids long.

J is TRBJ2-2 and V is TRBV5-4; possible D gene TRBD1, 6 bases. The V gene lost 4 bases and the J gene lost 3 bases, with 16 bases spanning the gap. This CDR3 region has 16 residues. CDR1 is SGHNT and CDR2 is YYREEE in the germline V gene (reference sequence). The CDR3 loop reads CASSSRTAGDTGELFF. The CDR3, as DNA: TGTGCCAGCAGCAGCAGGACAGCAGGGGACACCGGGGAGCTGTTTTTT. Full variable domain (outside the CDR3, taken from reference TRBV5-4 and TRBJ2-2): ETGVTQSPTHLIKTRGQQVTLRCSSQSGHNTVSWYQQALGQGPQFIFQYYREEENGRGNFPPRFSGLQFPNYSSELNVNALELDDSALYLCASSSRTAGDTGELFFGEGSRLTVL.

Worth noting for this clone: Other DNA sequences in this sample translate to the same CDR3. The V call is TRBV18, the J call TRBJ2-5; D not resolved. Germline V CDR1 and CDR2: KGHSH, LQKENI. Between the trimmed V and J ends, which lost 6 bases and 3 bases, there was a span of 5 bases. CDR3 length: 11 amino acids. CDR3 residues: CASSPEETQYF. In DNA, the CDR3 is TGTGCCAGCTCTCCGGAAGAGACCCAGTACTTC.

This clone has only one observation. CDR3 in amino acids: CASSYFNGYTF. DNA of the CDR3: TGTGCCAGCAGTTACTTTAATGGCTACACCTTC. The chain combines TRBV6-6 with TRBJ1-2, with D unresolved. The CDR3 extends over 11 amino acids. The germline V and J ends were trimmed by 1 base and 6 bases, with 3 bases remaining between them. CDR1 and CDR2 from the germline V gene are MNHNY and SVGAGI (reference sequence).

This clone was seen only a few times. The chain joins TRBV5-4 to TRBJ1-1; D unclear. V was trimmed by 0 bases and J by 6 bases, leaving 9 bases between them. CDR3 length equals 13 residues. Germline lookup yields CDR1 SGHNT and CDR2 YYREEE (reference sequence). The CDR3 sequence is CASSLVTQAEAFF. CDR3 bases: TGTGCCAGCAGCTTGGTGACCCAGGCTGAAGCTTTCTTT.

The chain joins TRBV6-5 to TRBJ2-7; D might be TRBD1 (5 bases). V was clipped by 7 bases and J by 0 bases, with 16 bases between them. CDR1 is MNHEY, CDR2 SVGAGI, per germline. The CDR3 contains 15 residues. The CDR3 spells CASTAGQGVSYEQYF. The CDR3 DNA reads TGTGCCAGCACCGCAGGGCAGGGCGTCTCCTACGAGCAGTACTTC.

The chain couples TRBV5-1 to TRBJ2-1, with 9 bases lining up with TRBD2. CDR3 length: 14 amino acids. The trim removed 7 bases at V and 7 bases at J, leaving 9 bases unmatched. The germline CDR1 and CDR2 sequences are SGHRS and YFSETQ. This chain's CDR3 is CASGMGLAGNEQFF. For the CDR3, the DNA is TGCGCCAGCGGAATGGGACTAGCAGGGAATGAGCAGTTCTTC.

This clone showed up just once. This chain uses TRBV5-6 with TRBJ1-3, with 7 bases identical to TRBD1. CDR3 length: 18 amino acids. Germline lookup yields CDR1 SGHDT and CDR2 YYEEEE. Unmatched junction bases numbered 11, after V lost 2 bases and J lost 0 bases. The CDR3 DNA sequence: TGTGCCAGCAGCTTAACCGGGACAGCGCTATACTCTGGAAACACCATATATTTT. This gives the protein CASSLTGTALYSGNTIYF.

The chain has TRBV7-9 and TRBJ1-2; 7 bases match TRBD1. CDR1 is SEHNR, CDR2 FQNEAQ, per germline (reference sequence). CDR3 size: 15 residues. J gave up 8 bases and V 2 bases, and 11 bases lay outside the gene matches. The CDR3 spells CASSLPGTASSGYTF. For the CDR3, the DNA is TGTGCCAGCAGCTTACCCGGGACAGCCTCCTCGGGCTACACCTTC.

The V and J genes are TRBV7-9 and TRBJ2-3; D gene uncertain. V was pared by 5 bases and J by 2 bases, with 8 bases between. Germline V gene lookup returns CDR1 SEHNR and CDR2 FQNEAQ (reference sequence). The CDR3 has 13 amino acids. The DNA for the CDR3 is TGTGCCAGCAGCGAGACCCCCACAGATACGCAGTATTTT. This gives the protein CASSETPTDTQYF. The entire variable domain, with the rest obtained from reference TRBV7-9 and TRBJ2-3, is as follows: DTGVSQNPRHKITKRGQNVTFRCDPISEHNRLYWYRQTLGQGPEFLTYFQNEAQLEKSRLLSDRFSAERPKGSFSTLEIQRTEQGDSAMYLCASSETPTDTQYFGPGTRLTVL.

The chain joins TRBV2 to TRBJ2-7; TRBD1 matches at 7 bases. The trim removed 7 bases at V and 4 bases at J, leaving 10 bases unmatched. Germline V gene data show CDR1 as SNHLY and CDR2 as FYNNEI. The CDR3 contains 14 residues. The DNA for the CDR3 is TGTGCCAGCACCCTCCGGGACAGCTCTTACGAGCAGTACTTC. This sequence encodes CASTLRDSSYEQYF.

The V call is TRBV5-1, the J call TRBJ2-3; 8 positions match TRBD2. V was pared by 4 bases and J by 2 bases, with 12 bases of the junction left unmatched. The germline gives CDR1 SGHRS, CDR2 YFSETQ. The CDR3 consists of 17 residues. CDR3: CASSLWTSLVITDTQYF. The CDR3, as DNA: TGCGCCAGCAGCCTGTGGACTAGCTTAGTGATCACAGATACGCAGTATTTT.

This chain joins TRBV6-1 and TRBJ2-5; 9 bases agree with TRBD1. The V gene end was trimmed by 2 bases and the J gene end by 2 bases; junction bases not matched to a gene: 9. The CDR3 is made up of 17 amino acids. Germline CDR1 MNHNS, CDR2 SASEGT. DNA for the CDR3: TGTGCCAGCAGTGAACCCGGGCGGGACAGGGAACAAGAGACCCAGTACTTC. Translating gives CASSEPGRDREQETQYF.

The CDR3 reads CAISPLRSSGASSYEQYF. For the CDR3, the DNA is TGTGCCATCAGCCCCCTGAGAAGTAGCGGAGCGAGCTCCTACGAGCAGTACTTC. This chain connects TRBV10-3 to TRBJ2-7, with D maybe TRBD2 (6 bases). CDR3 length: 18 residues. Per the germline V gene, CDR1 is ENHRY and CDR2 is SYGVKD. Trimming took 6 bases from V and 0 from J, leaving 24 bases between them.

This chain joins TRBV7-8 and TRBJ2-1; D remains ambiguous. V lost 5 bases and J 13 bases, leaving 15 bases between the germline ends. The CDR3 totals 12 residues. Germline CDR1 SGHVS, CDR2 FQNEAQ. The CDR3 sequence: CASSPVLVLQFF. The CDR3 DNA follows: TGTGCCAGCAGCCCAGTGCTGGTTTTACAGTTCTTC.

V gene TRBV30 combines with J gene TRBJ1-6; 7 bases map to TRBD1. V was pared by 5 bases and J by 0 bases, with 4 bases of the junction left unmatched. Germline values: CDR1 GTSNPN, CDR2 SVGIG (reference sequence). The CDR3 contains 15 residues. Here the CDR3 DNA reads TGTGCCTGGGGGACAGTGACCTCCTATAATTCACCCCTCCACTTT. Translating gives CAWGTVTSYNSPLHF.

The chain couples TRBV18 to TRBJ2-7; D unresolved. The CDR3 loop spans 13 amino acids. Germline CDR1 and CDR2: KGHSH and LQKENI. V lost 3 bases, J lost 2 bases, and 8 bases lay in between. The CDR3 loop reads CASSPASPYEQYF. The CDR3 DNA reads as TGTGCCAGCTCACCGGCGTCCCCCTACGAGCAGTACTTC. Full variable domain (remainder filled in from reference TRBV18 and TRBJ2-7): NAGVMQNPRHLVRRRGQEARLRCSPMKGHSHVYWYRQLPEEGLKFMVYLQKENIIDESGMPKERFSAEFPKEGPSILRIQQVVRGDSAAYFCASSPASPYEQYFGPGTRLTVT.